This TCR beta chain appears in the sequencing data of a study of T cell responses to AZD1222 COVID-19 vaccine. Overall study results and limits: Vaccination with two AZD1222 doses was followed by a rise in Spike-specific TCR breadth and depth. CD4 TCRs covered the whole spike, strongest at regions 160-218 and 743-854. Researchers took repertoire samples only after the peak T cell response had come.

Pooled together were second doses at about 4 or about 12 weeks. The repertoire was sequenced with immunoSEQ multiplex PCR; TCRdb's copy has only in-frame clones and lacks some. This sample carries more than 150,000 clones, 88% of them seen once, and the ten largest clones take about 24%. A note on this clone: What it binds is unknown.

Sequenced here: peripheral blood, sampled 28 days after the second AZD1222 dose. The TCR sequence derives from an adult who received the AZD1222 COVID-19 vaccine.

The CDR3 region has the DNA TGTGCCAGCAGTGGGGACAGCACAAATGAGCAGTTCTTC. It yields the protein CASSGDSTNEQFF. The gene calls are TRBV6-4 and TRBJ2-1; 7 bases are a match to TRBD1. Germline values: CDR1 MRHNA, CDR2 SNTAGT. Unmatched junction bases numbered 4, after V lost 4 bases and J lost 7 bases. The CDR3 loop spans 13 amino acids.